This T cell receptor (beta chain) was profiled in a study of PD-L1 blockade in urothelial cancer. About the study: About 90% of the 29 patients were men with bladder-origin urothelial cancer. Blood samples had a median of around 150,000 T cells. Treatment start was followed by blood analysis at 3 weeks (second dose) and again at 6 weeks.

Each PCR had synthetic TCR analog templates added to it as a spike-in. Only in-frame clones appear in the TCRdb table, and some are missing; sequencing was by immunoSEQ multiplex PCR. The table lists some 53,000 clones, about 68% of them singletons. Time point denoted: pretreatment peripheral blood. This clonotype was obtained from a man aged 65 to 85 with urothelial cancer. Sequenced here: PBMCs, sampled around atezolizumab (anti-PD-L1) treatment.

The CDR3 region has the DNA TGTGCCAGCAGCCGATCAGGGGGCCGTGGCTACACCTTC. This sequence encodes CASSRSGGRGYTF. The rearrangement links TRBV13 to TRBJ1-2, with 8 bases lining up with TRBD1. The CDR3 spans 13 residues. Germline trimming cut 5 bases from V and 7 bases from J; bases unmatched to any gene: 6. CDR1 and CDR2 (germline): PRHDT, FYEKMQ (reference sequence).